This T cell receptor (beta chain) stems from a study of graft-versus-host responses after intestinal transplantation. Study overall: All recipients were transplanted with multivisceral, liver-intestinal, or isolated intestinal grafts. Whole-study findings and limits: GvH clonotypes were identified within recipient marrow, with a subset emerging first in ileum or blood.

Plating combined some 200,000 CFSE-labeled responder cells with some 200,000 irradiated, violet-dye-labeled stimulator cells. Germline CDR1 SGHTA, CDR2 FQGNSA. This CDR3 comprises 12 residues. The germline V and J ends were trimmed by 3 bases and 13 bases, with 13 bases remaining between them. Only a few counts were recorded for this clone. Generated by immunoSEQ multiplex PCR, the TCRdb table keeps only in-frame clones and is missing some. The profile covers 20,000 to 25,000 clones, with about 33% appearing a single time and about 9% taken by the ten largest. The receptor's source is a human patient who received an intestinal transplant. The specimen was alloreactive CD8+ T cells from a mixed lymphocyte reaction culture, collected before intestinal transplant. Subset defined: CFSE-low proliferating T cells sorted from roughly six-day pre-transplant mixed lymphocyte reaction (GvH or HvG direction). This sequence joins TRBV7-2 and TRBJ2-1, with a weak D call TRBD2 (5 bases). In nucleotides, the CDR3 is TGTGCCAGCAGCTTCCCTCGGGATGTCCAGTTCTTC. It encodes CASSFPRDVQFF.